A single sample gave rise to the 14 T cell receptor beta chains below, sequenced in a study of blood T cell repertoires in COVID-19. Profiled with immunoSEQ multiplex PCR; TCRdb holds only in-frame clones, not every one. Here the sample spans 350,000 to 400,000 clones, about 90% being singletons. Sequenced input: PBMCs or T cells enriched from blood (not recorded which). These receptors were collected from a woman younger than 45 who had recovered from COVID-19.

This clone has only a few counts. This sequence joins TRBV7-3 and TRBJ1-2, with 7 bases fitting TRBD1. This CDR3 region has 14 residues. The V segment lost 0 bases and the J segment 6 bases; nucleotides outside the gene matches: 4. Germline assignment: CDR1 SGHTA and CDR2 FQGTGA. The CDR3 loop is CASSLTRQGHGYTF. In nucleotides, the CDR3 is TGTGCCAGCAGCTTAACCCGACAGGGTCATGGCTACACCTTC.

This clone has only a few counts. The chain has TRBV2 and TRBJ2-2; TRBD2 agrees at 10 bases. V trimming: 4 bases; J trimming: 1 base; junction bases outside the gene matches: 6. Germline CDR1 SNHLY, CDR2 FYNNEI. The CDR3 has 17 amino acids. This CDR3 is CASSALGLAMNTGELFF. The CDR3 DNA follows: TGTGCCAGCAGTGCGCTGGGACTAGCGATGAACACCGGGGAGCTGTTTTTT.

This chain uses TRBV28 with TRBJ2-5, with D perhaps TRBD2 (6 bases). From germline, CDR1 is MDHEN and CDR2 SYDVKM. The CDR3 is 16 amino acids. V lost 7 bases and J 4 bases, leaving 22 bases between the germline ends. CDR3 nucleotides: TGTGCCAGCACCTCAAAGGACATCGGGGGTCGAGAGACCCAGTACTTC. Protein: CASTSKDIGGRETQYF.

The chain couples TRBV9 to TRBJ2-3; TRBD2 matches at 13 bases. This CDR3 spans 18 amino acids. J lost 4 bases, V lost 4 bases, and 12 bases had no gene match. Germline-derived CDR1 and CDR2 are SGDLS and YYNGEE. CDR3 sequence reads: CASSPQTSGGNRADTQYF. The CDR3 coding sequence is TGTGCCAGCAGCCCACAGACTAGCGGGGGGAATCGAGCAGATACGCAGTATTTT.

The V call is TRBV2, the J call TRBJ1-1; D gene ambiguous. CDR1 is SNHLY and CDR2 is FYNNEI in the germline V gene. The CDR3 consists of 14 residues. V lost 3 bases to trimming and J lost 3 bases, with 11 bases between them. CDR3 nucleotides: TGTGCCAGCAGTGAGGCCGGCGGGTACACTGAAGCTTTCTTT. Its translation is CASSEAGGYTEAFF.

The CDR3 protein is CASKAPDYYEQYF. CDR3 nucleotide sequence: TGTGCCAGCAAAGCCCCCGACTACTACGAGCAGTACTTC. The chain is built from TRBV2 and TRBJ2-7; tentative D call: TRBD2 (5 bases). The V gene's germline CDR1 is SNHLY and CDR2 FYNNEI. V was trimmed by 7 bases and J by 3 bases, leaving 13 bases between them. This CDR3 has 13 residues.

V and J are TRBV20-1 and TRBJ1-4; D perhaps matches TRBD1 (6 bases). V was pared by 3 bases and J by 5 bases, with 13 bases between. The germline CDR1 and CDR2 sequences are DFQATT and SNEGSKA (reference sequence). This CDR3 has 14 amino acids. The CDR3 DNA is TGCAGTGCTAGTGTGGACAGTGGGAATGAAAAACTGTTTTTT. Translation gives CSASVDSGNEKLFF.

The CDR3 DNA reads as TGCGCCAGCAGCCAAGATGAAAGCTTTGAGCAGTTCTTC. Protein sequence: CASSQDESFEQFF. The chain links TRBV4-1 to TRBJ2-1, with D uncertain. Germline lookup yields CDR1 MGHRA and CDR2 YSYEKL. The V and J ends lost 0 bases and 9 bases respectively, with 9 bases between them. The CDR3 length is 13 residues.

V usage is TRBV30 and J usage is TRBJ1-6; possible D gene TRBD1, 6 bases. This CDR3 comprises 13 residues. Germline values: CDR1 GTSNPN, CDR2 SVGIG (reference sequence). Trimming cost V 5 bases and J 10 bases, with 15 bases left between them. CDR3 nucleotides: TGTGCCTGGCTCAGGGGTTCAGGATCACCCCTCCACTTT. As protein: CAWLRGSGSPLHF.

The V gene is TRBV25-1, the J gene TRBJ1-2, with a weak D call TRBD1 (6 bases). Germline CDR1 is MGHDK and CDR2 is SYGVNS. V shed 2 bases and J shed 3 bases, with 13 bases lying between them. The length of the CDR3 is 15 residues. The CDR3 region is CASSEGRGGDYGYTF. Written as DNA, the CDR3 is TGTGCCAGCAGTGAAGGAAGGGGGGGTGACTATGGCTACACCTTC.

V is TRBV28 and J is TRBJ1-1; no definite D call. CDR1 MDHEN and CDR2 SYDVKM come from the germline V gene. The V end was cut by 6 bases, the J end by 3 bases, with 8 bases between. This CDR3 comprises 12 residues. For the CDR3, the DNA is TGTGCCAGCAGGGAGGAGGACACTGAAGCTTTCTTT. Its translation is CASREEDTEAFF.

This clone was seen once. The rearrangement links TRBV6-2 or TRBV6-3 to TRBJ1-5; no clear D. Germline CDR1 is MNHEY and CDR2 is SVGEGT. The CDR3 totals 13 residues. The ends were cut back, 6 bases at V and 2 bases at J, with 8 bases in the middle. This chain's CDR3 is CASSQEGNQPQHF. The CDR3 bases are TGTGCCAGCAGCCAAGAGGGCAATCAGCCCCAGCATTTT.

V is TRBV7-8 and J is TRBJ1-4; maybe TRBD1 (6 bases). Germline V gives CDR1 SGHVS, CDR2 FQNEAQ. The ends were cut back, 3 bases at V and 0 bases at J, with 17 bases in the middle. The CDR3 loop spans 18 amino acids. The CDR3 sequence is CASSFLDRSKATNEKLFF. The DNA for the CDR3 is TGTGCCAGCAGCTTCTTAGACAGGTCAAAGGCAACTAATGAAAAACTGTTTTTT. Full variable domain (remainder filled in from reference TRBV7-8 and TRBJ1-4): GAGVSQSPRYKVAKRGQDVALRCDPISGHVSLFWYQQALGQGPEFLTYFQNEAQLDKSGLPSDRFFAERPEGSVSTLKIQRTQQEDSAVYLCASSFLDRSKATNEKLFFGSGTQLSVL.

The chain links TRBV4-1 to TRBJ2-1; 10 bases line up with TRBD2. V gave up 3 bases and J gave up 14 bases; unmatched junction bases: 13. CDR1 and CDR2 from the germline V gene are MGHRA and YSYEKL. The CDR3 contains 15 residues. The chain's CDR3 is CASSQRGGSGRSEFF. CDR3 sequence (DNA): TGCGCCAGCAGCCAGAGAGGGGGTAGCGGGAGGTCCGAGTTCTTC.